These 20 T cell receptor beta chains share one sample of origin, sequenced in a study of early stage breast cancer tumors (TCRdb year 2017). Receptor amplification or capture employed the immunoSEQ multiplex PCR assay. Imported from immuneACCESS, the table was reduced by TCRdb to in-frame sequences with V and J called. These copies leave out some clones; in studies compared against another copy, an unresolved V gene accounts for under half, and the cause of the remainder is not known. This sample is represented by fewer than 80,000 clones; 75% to 90% of them were singletons. The ten largest account for around 4.7% of the sample. The sample was blood. All receptors derive from a person aged 40 to 50 with breast cancer.

The V and J genes are TRBV7-9 and TRBJ2-2, with TRBD1 matching 7 bases. V lost 5 bases to trimming and J lost 5 bases; unmatched junction nucleotides: 8. Per germline, CDR1 SEHNR and CDR2 FQNEAQ (reference sequence). The CDR3 loop spans 15 amino acids. The CDR3 DNA reads as TGTGCCAGCAGCACCCTCGAGGGGGCAACCGGGGAGCTGTTTTTT. Residues: CASSTLEGATGELFF.

As DNA, the CDR3 is TGTGCCAGCAGTTACTCGTTAGGGCAATACTATGGCTACACCTTC. Amino acids: CASSYSLGQYYGYTF. This chain links TRBV6-5 with TRBJ1-2; the D is unclear. Trimming took 0 bases from V and 3 from J, leaving 11 bases between them. Germline V gene lookup returns CDR1 MNHEY and CDR2 SVGAGI. The CDR3 is 15 amino acids.

The chain joins TRBV27 to TRBJ1-4, with D unresolved. V dropped 2 bases and J dropped 0 bases, with 4 bases sitting between them. From germline, CDR1 is MNHEY and CDR2 SMNVEV (reference sequence). This CDR3 is built from 14 residues. The CDR3 DNA reads TGTGCCAGCAGTTTAGCTGCAACTAATGAAAAACTGTTTTTT. Its protein product is CASSLAATNEKLFF.

The chain links TRBV14 to TRBJ2-2, with 9 positions matching TRBD2. V lost 4 bases to trimming and J lost 5 bases; unmatched junction nucleotides: 8. Germline CDR1 SGHDN, CDR2 FVKESK. The CDR3 contains 16 residues. The CDR3 is CASSPHRAGGTGELFF. In DNA form, the CDR3 reads TGTGCCAGCAGCCCCCACCGGGCGGGGGGGACCGGGGAGCTGTTTTTT.

The genes are TRBV18 and TRBJ1-1; 9 bases are a match to TRBD1. J was trimmed by 4 bases and V by 1 base; bases with no gene match: 13. Germline V gene data show CDR1 as KGHSH and CDR2 as LQKENI. The CDR3 totals 18 residues. The CDR3 DNA reads as TGTGCCAGCTCACCACGATCGCTCGGACAGGGGATCTCCACTGAAGCTTTCTTT. It encodes CASSPRSLGQGISTEAFF.

This clone has just one count. This chain links TRBV21-1 with TRBJ2-7; the DNA was not compared with TRBD2, the D call given in the table. TRBV21-1 is classified as a pseudogene. The CDR3 sequence is 18 residues long. CDR3 sequence (DNA): TGTGCCAGCAGCAAAATCTGGACTAGCGGGAGGATAAGGTGGGAGCAGTACTTC. Amino acids: CASSKIWTSGRIRWEQYF.

This clone occurred once. The chain couples TRBV4-1 to TRBJ2-7; D is possibly TRBD2 (6 bases). Trimming removed 3 bases from V and 6 bases from J, with 21 bases in between. The CDR3 length is 16 residues. The germline CDR1 and CDR2 sequences are MGHRA and YSYEKL. The CDR3 DNA reads TGCGCCAGCAGCCATGAGGCCCGGGGAGGCCTCCGCGAGCAGTACTTC. Its protein is CASSHEARGGLREQYF.

The J gene is TRBJ2-5, the V gene TRBV7-6; D is perhaps TRBD1 (6 bases). The V and J ends lost 4 bases and 2 bases respectively, with 14 bases between them. This CDR3 is 15 amino acids long. Per the germline V gene, CDR1 is SGHVS and CDR2 is FNYEAQ. CDR3 in amino acids: CASSSYLGQQETQYF. CDR3 in DNA: TGTGCCAGCAGCTCCTACCTAGGACAGCAAGAGACCCAGTACTTC.

V usage is TRBV6-6 and J usage is TRBJ1-4; D is undetermined. In germline, CDR1 is MNHNY, CDR2 SVGAGI (reference sequence). The CDR3 loop spans 13 amino acids. V shed 6 bases and J shed 8 bases, with 13 bases lying between them. This CDR3 is CASSLVNREKLFF. The CDR3 DNA reads as TGTGCCAGCAGCCTTGTCAACCGGGAAAAACTGTTTTTT.

CDR3 bases: TGTGCCAGCTCACCAGGGTCCGAGCAGTACTTC. Protein product: CASSPGSEQYF. V is TRBV18 and J is TRBJ2-7; unclear D gene. Trimming pared 2 bases from V and 6 bases from J, leaving 5 bases between. The CDR3 spans 11 residues. From germline, CDR1 is KGHSH and CDR2 LQKENI.

This clone was recorded only once. The rearrangement links TRBV7-9 to TRBJ2-3, with a possible D match to TRBD2 (5 bases). Trimming left V 5 bases short and J 6 bases short, with 15 bases between. The CDR3 is 14 residues long. Germline CDR1 and CDR2: SEHNR and FQNEAQ (reference sequence). The CDR3 loop is CASSPGYAADTQYF. CDR3 DNA sequence: TGTGCCAGCAGCCCGGGATACGCCGCGGATACGCAGTATTTT.

This clone turned up a few times. The chain recombines TRBV7-3 with TRBJ2-1; 11 bases map to TRBD2. This CDR3 comprises 17 residues. CDR1 is SGHTA, CDR2 FQGTGA, per germline. The V segment lost 3 bases and the J segment 4 bases; nucleotides outside the gene matches: 8. The CDR3 DNA reads TGTGCCAGCAGCTTGGGTACTAGCGGGAGAGCATACAATGAGCAGTTCTTC. It specifies CASSLGTSGRAYNEQFF. Variable domain in full (rest from reference TRBV7-3 and TRBJ2-1): GAGVSQTPSNKVTEKGKYVELRCDPISGHTALYWYRQSLGQGPEFLIYFQGTGAADDSGLPNDRFFAVRPEGSVSTLKIQRTERGDSAVYLCASSLGTSGRAYNEQFFGPGTRLTVL.

V usage is TRBV28 and J usage is TRBJ1-2; D gene unclear. V was shortened by 3 bases and J by 4 bases, with 12 bases between the two germline ends. This CDR3 comprises 14 residues. Germline-derived CDR1 and CDR2 are MDHEN and SYDVKM. This chain's CDR3 is CASSFISETYGYTF. CDR3 bases: TGTGCCAGCAGTTTCATTTCAGAGACCTATGGCTACACCTTC.

The chain joins TRBV19 to TRBJ2-5, with a weak D call TRBD2 (5 bases). The CDR3 has 14 amino acids. CDR1 and CDR2 (germline): LNHDA, SQIVND (reference sequence). Trimming took 1 base from V and 5 from J, leaving 11 bases between them. CDR3 amino acids: CASSIGGSEETQYF. The CDR3 coding sequence is TGTGCCAGTAGTATAGGAGGGAGCGAGGAGACCCAGTACTTC.

The chain uses TRBV12-1 and TRBJ1-5. TRBV12-1 is marked as a pseudogene. The CDR3 is made up of 23 amino acids. The CDR3 DNA is TGTGCCAGCAGCTTTACGGCCCGGGACCACAGAAGACTCCCGCCTTATAGCAATCAGCCCCAGCATTTT. Protein: CASSFTARDHRRLPPYSNQPQHF.

The gene calls are TRBV27 and TRBJ1-1; no reliable D call. Trimming removed 5 bases at V and 1 base at J, with 14 bases between. Germline values: CDR1 MNHEY, CDR2 SMNVEV (reference sequence). The CDR3 runs to 15 residues. Here the CDR3 DNA reads TGTGCCAGCAGTCTCGGGTCACCTCCGAACACTGAAGCTTTCTTT. It translates to CASSLGSPPNTEAFF.

The rearrangement joins TRBV28 to TRBJ1-1; the D is unclear. The CDR3 contains 16 residues. Germline V gene lookup returns CDR1 MDHEN and CDR2 SYDVKM. V was trimmed by 1 base and J by 0 bases, leaving 12 bases between them. The CDR3 is CASSLLSLVLNTEAFF. The CDR3 nucleotides read TGTGCCAGCAGTTTATTAAGTCTCGTCTTGAACACTGAAGCTTTCTTT.

Here the CDR3 DNA reads TGTGCCCCCCTGGGCGCTAGCGGATACAATGAGCAGTTCTTC. Residues: CAPLGASGYNEQFF. J is TRBJ2-1 and V is TRBV19; 7 bases align to TRBD2. Germline CDR1 LNHDA, CDR2 SQIVND (reference sequence). Trimming at V came to 11 bases and at J to 4 bases, leaving 11 bases not matched to a gene. The CDR3 totals 14 residues.

V and J are TRBV19 and TRBJ1-5, with D hard to call. The CDR3 is 14 amino acids. Germline V CDR1 and CDR2: LNHDA, SQIVND (reference sequence). Deletions cut 6 bases from V and 0 bases from J, with 9 bases between. The CDR3 bases are TGTGCCAGTAGCCCGGGCAGTAGCAATCAGCCCCAGCATTTT. Translation: CASSPGSSNQPQHF.

This sequence joins TRBV30 and TRBJ2-3; D is unresolved. This CDR3 is built from 17 residues. CDR1 GTSNPN and CDR2 SVGIG come from the germline V gene (reference sequence). V was cut by 2 bases and J by 3 bases, with 21 bases left in between. This chain's CDR3 is CAWSRLGKGLLTDTQYF. The CDR3 bases are TGTGCCTGGAGTCGACTCGGTAAGGGCCTGCTTACAGATACGCAGTATTTT. Based on the CDR3 plus reference TRBV30 and TRBJ2-3, the full variable domain is SQTIHQWPATLVQPVGSPLSLECTVEGTSNPNLYWYRQAAGRGLQLLFYSVGIGQISSEVPQNLSASRPQDRQFILSSKKLLLSDSGFYLCAWSRLGKGLLTDTQYFGPGTRLTVL.